The 4 T cell receptor beta chains listed next were all sequenced from one sample in a study of blood T cell repertoires in COVID-19. Method: immunoSEQ multiplex PCR; TCRdb's copy keeps in-frame clones and lacks some. Of 160,000 or so clones in the sample, 80% to 90% were seen once. The sequenced material came from peripheral blood. These receptor sequences come from a human donor in a cohort sampled during active COVID-19.

This clone appeared many times. V is TRBV9 and J is TRBJ2-1, with D possibly matching TRBD2 (7 bases). There are 15 residues in the CDR3. From germline, CDR1 is SGDLS and CDR2 YYNGEE. V lost 0 bases, J lost 7 bases, and 14 bases lay in between. DNA of the CDR3: TGTGCCAGCAGCGTAGGTGGGGGGGCCCAGAATGAGCAGTTCTTC. Translated: CASSVGGGAQNEQFF.

This chain connects TRBV2 to TRBJ1-6; tentatively, D is TRBD1 (6 bases). Germline-derived CDR1 and CDR2 are SNHLY and FYNNEI. The CDR3 is 16 amino acids. V lost 6 bases and J 2 bases, leaving 14 bases between the germline ends. The DNA of the CDR3 is TGTGCCAGCAGAGACAGGTTTAGGACCTATAATTCACCCCTCCACTTT. Protein product: CASRDRFRTYNSPLHF.

This clone came up a few times. V and J are TRBV10-3 and TRBJ2-2; D call uncertain. Looked up from germline, CDR1 is ENHRY and CDR2 is SYGVKD. This CDR3 is 13 amino acids long. The ends were cut back, 3 bases at V and 3 bases at J, with 5 bases in the middle. CDR3 region: CAISDTDTGELFF. The CDR3 nucleotides are TGTGCCATCAGTGATACTGACACCGGGGAGCTGTTTTTT.

CDR3 sequence reads: CASGPGGMYEQFF. The CDR3, as DNA: TGTGCCAGCGGACCGGGAGGAATGTATGAGCAGTTCTTC. The V and J genes are TRBV6-5 and TRBJ2-1; TRBD2 matches 7 bases. In germline, CDR1 is MNHEY, CDR2 SVGAGI. The V segment lost 8 bases and the J segment 8 bases; nucleotides outside the gene matches: 9. The CDR3 length is 13 residues.